Listed below are T cell receptor beta chains from one sample, sequenced in a study of blood T cell repertoires in COVID-19. The data were produced by immunoSEQ multiplex PCR, yet TCRdb's version contains in-frame clones alone and is incomplete. The sample has 160,000 or so clones; roughly nine tenths are singletons. Input material: peripheral blood. These receptors were collected from an older woman with acute or convalescent COVID-19. The CDR3 runs from the conserved cysteine through the conserved F or W. The order of the fields is J gene, clone size, CDR3 length, D gene, V gene, CDR3 protein, CDR3 DNA. The D gene is left open where the match is weak. Expanded clones are given a class, and other clones once, few, many or no size at all.

TRBJ1-2 | - | 15 | TRBD1 | TRBV4-2 | CASSQDGAGGDGYTF | TGTGCCAGCAGCCAAGATGGGGCAGGGGGCGATGGCTACACCTTC
TRBJ1-1 | - | 14 | - | TRBV6-4 | CASSDPFEVGEAFF | TGTGCCAGCAGTGACCCGTTCGAGGTGGGTGAAGCTTTCTTT
TRBJ2-5 | - | 14 | - | TRBV18 | CASSPRQAMETQYF | TGTGCCAGCTCACCGCGACAGGCTATGGAGACCCAGTACTTC
TRBJ1-3 | - | 15 | TRBD1 | TRBV5-1 | CASSLGQGAGNTIYF | TGCGCCAGCAGCTTGGGACAGGGGGCTGGAAACACCATATATTTT
TRBJ2-7 | - | 15 | - | TRBV4-2 | CASSQGTQNAYEQYF | TGTGCCAGCAGCCAAGGGACACAGAACGCCTACGAGCAGTACTTC
TRBJ2-3 | - | 16 | TRBD2 | TRBV27 | CASSPLASGTADTQYF | TGTGCCAGCAGTCCCCTCGCTAGCGGGACTGCAGATACGCAGTATTTT
TRBJ2-7 | - | 15 | - | TRBV16 | CASSQFWGGNYEQYF | TGTGCCAGCAGCCAATTCTGGGGCGGAAACTACGAGCAGTACTTC
TRBJ2-5 | - | 15 | - | TRBV2 | CASSVLSGGLETQYF | TGTGCCAGCAGTGTATTATCAGGGGGACTCGAGACCCAGTACTTC
TRBJ1-6 | - | 15 | TRBD1 | TRBV6-5 | CASKIRTGQVSPLHF | TGTGCCAGCAAAATCCGGACAGGGCAAGTTTCACCCCTCCACTTT
TRBJ2-1 | - | 14 | - | TRBV6-6 | CASSPTRASNEQFF | TGTGCCAGCAGCCCCACGAGGGCCTCGAATGAGCAGTTCTTC
TRBJ1-6 | - | 16 | - | TRBV9 | CASTLNDNRINSPLHF | TGTGCCAGCACCCTCAATGACAACAGGATTAATTCACCCCTCCACTTT
TRBJ1-5 | - | 15 | TRBD1 | TRBV7-8 | CASSPRTGGNQPQHF | TGTGCCAGCAGCCCCCGGACAGGGGGCAATCAGCCCCAGCATTTT
TRBJ1-1 | - | 14 | - | TRBV18 | CASSPDRLNTEAFF | TGTGCCAGCTCACCAGACAGGTTGAACACTGAAGCTTTCTTT
TRBJ2-2 | - | 20 | TRBD2 | TRBV3-1/TRBV3-2 | CASSQDQWAGGNANTGELFF | TGTGCCAGCAGCCAAGATCAATGGGCGGGAGGGAATGCGAACACCGGGGAGCTGTTTTTT
TRBJ1-1 | - | 15 | - | TRBV3-1/TRBV3-2 | CASSRAQGKNTEAFF | TGTGCCAGCAGCCGCGCCCAGGGCAAGAACACTGAAGCTTTCTTT
TRBJ1-2 | - | 14 | - | TRBV30 | CAWTTPFGRYGYTF | TGTGCCTGGACCACCCCCTTTGGGCGCTATGGCTACACCTTC
TRBJ1-3 | once | 15 | TRBD1 | TRBV19 | CASTPGQGFGNTIYF | TGTGCCAGTACCCCGGGACAGGGGTTCGGAAACACCATATATTTT
TRBJ2-6 | - | 14 | TRBD2 | TRBV6-5 | CATREGSGANVLTF | TGTGCCACCAGGGAGGGATCCGGGGCCAACGTCCTGACTTTC
TRBJ2-1 | - | 15 | TRBD2 | TRBV30 | CAWSISGTSVREQFF | TGTGCCTGGAGCATCTCCGGGACTAGCGTTAGGGAGCAGTTCTTC
TRBJ1-5 | - | 15 | TRBD1 | TRBV28 | CASSSGQATNQPQHF | TGTGCCAGCAGTTCCGGACAGGCCACGAATCAGCCCCAGCATTTT
TRBJ2-7 | - | 13 | TRBD1 | TRBV5-1 | CASSRTGAYEQYF | TGCGCCAGCAGCCGGACAGGGGCCTACGAGCAGTACTTC
TRBJ1-2 | - | 13 | TRBD1 | TRBV6-5 | CASRGQGFVGYTF | TGTGCCAGCAGAGGACAGGGGTTTGTTGGCTACACCTTC